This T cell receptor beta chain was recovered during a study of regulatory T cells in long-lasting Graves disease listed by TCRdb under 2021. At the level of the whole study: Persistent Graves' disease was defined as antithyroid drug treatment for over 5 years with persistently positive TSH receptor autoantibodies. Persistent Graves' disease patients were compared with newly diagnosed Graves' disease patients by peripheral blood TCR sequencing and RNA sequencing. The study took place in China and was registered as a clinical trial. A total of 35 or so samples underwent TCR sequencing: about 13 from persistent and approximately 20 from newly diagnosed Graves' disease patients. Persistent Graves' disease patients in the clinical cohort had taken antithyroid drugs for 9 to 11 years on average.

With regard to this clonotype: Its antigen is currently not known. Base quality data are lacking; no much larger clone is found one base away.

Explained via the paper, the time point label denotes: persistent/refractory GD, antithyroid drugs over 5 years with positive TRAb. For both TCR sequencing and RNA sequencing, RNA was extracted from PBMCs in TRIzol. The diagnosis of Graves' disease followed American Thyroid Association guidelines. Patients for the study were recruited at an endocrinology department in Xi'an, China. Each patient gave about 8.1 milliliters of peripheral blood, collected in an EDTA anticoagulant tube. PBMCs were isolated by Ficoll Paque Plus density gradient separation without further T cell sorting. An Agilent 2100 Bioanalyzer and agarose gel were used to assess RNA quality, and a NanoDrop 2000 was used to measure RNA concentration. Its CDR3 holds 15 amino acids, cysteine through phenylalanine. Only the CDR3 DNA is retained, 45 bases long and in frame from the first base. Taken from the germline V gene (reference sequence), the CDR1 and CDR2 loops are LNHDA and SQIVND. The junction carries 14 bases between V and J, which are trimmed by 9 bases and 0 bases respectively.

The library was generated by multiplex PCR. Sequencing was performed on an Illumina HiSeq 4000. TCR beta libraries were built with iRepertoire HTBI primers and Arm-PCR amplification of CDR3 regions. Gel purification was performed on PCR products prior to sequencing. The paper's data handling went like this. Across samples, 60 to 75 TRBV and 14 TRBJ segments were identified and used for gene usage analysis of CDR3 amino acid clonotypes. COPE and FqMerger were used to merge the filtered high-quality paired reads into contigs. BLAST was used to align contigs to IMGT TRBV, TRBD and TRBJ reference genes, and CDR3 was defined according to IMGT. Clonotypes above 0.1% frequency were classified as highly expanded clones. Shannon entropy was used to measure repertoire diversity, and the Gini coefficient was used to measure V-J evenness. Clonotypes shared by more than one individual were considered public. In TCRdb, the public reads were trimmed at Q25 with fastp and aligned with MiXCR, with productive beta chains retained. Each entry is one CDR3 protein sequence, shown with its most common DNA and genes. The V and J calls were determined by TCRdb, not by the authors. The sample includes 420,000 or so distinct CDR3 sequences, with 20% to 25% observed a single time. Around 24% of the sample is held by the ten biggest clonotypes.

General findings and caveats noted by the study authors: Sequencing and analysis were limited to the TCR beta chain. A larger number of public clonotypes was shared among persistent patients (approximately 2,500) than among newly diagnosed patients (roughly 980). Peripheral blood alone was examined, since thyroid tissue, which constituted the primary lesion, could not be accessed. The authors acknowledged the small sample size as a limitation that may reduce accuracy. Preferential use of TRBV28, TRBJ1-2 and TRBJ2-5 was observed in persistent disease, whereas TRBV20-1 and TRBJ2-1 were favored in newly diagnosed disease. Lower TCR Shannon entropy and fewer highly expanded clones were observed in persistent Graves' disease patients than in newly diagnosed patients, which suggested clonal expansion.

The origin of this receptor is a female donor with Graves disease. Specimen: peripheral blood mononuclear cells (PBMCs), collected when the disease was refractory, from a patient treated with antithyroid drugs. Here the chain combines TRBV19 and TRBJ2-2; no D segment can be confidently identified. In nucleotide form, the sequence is TGTGCCAGCGCCCGTGGCGGAGCGAACACCGGGGAGCTGTTTTTT. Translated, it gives CASARGGANTGELFF.